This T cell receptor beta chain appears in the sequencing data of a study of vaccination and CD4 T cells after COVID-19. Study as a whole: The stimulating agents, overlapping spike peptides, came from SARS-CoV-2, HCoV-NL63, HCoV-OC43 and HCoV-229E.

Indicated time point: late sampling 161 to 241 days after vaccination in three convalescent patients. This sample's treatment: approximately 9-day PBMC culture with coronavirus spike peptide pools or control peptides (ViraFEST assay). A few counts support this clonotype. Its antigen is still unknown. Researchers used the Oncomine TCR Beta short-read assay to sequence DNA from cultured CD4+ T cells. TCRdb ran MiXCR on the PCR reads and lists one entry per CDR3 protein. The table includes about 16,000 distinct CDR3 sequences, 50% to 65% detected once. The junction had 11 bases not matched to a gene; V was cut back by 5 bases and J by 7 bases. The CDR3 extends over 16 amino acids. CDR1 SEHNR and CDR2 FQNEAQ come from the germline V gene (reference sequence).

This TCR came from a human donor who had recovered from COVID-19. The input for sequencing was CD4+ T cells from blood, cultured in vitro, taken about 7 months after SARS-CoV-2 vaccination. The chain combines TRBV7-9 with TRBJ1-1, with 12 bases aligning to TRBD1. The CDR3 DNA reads TGTGCCAGCAGCCCGGCCGGGACAGGGGGCGTCGGTGAAGCTTTCTTT. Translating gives CASSPAGTGGVGEAFF.